This passage covers 31 T cell receptor beta chains from one sample sequenced in a study of T cell repertoires in cytomegalovirus infection. The antigens these receptors bind are not known. Using its own MiXCR run on the reads, TCRdb lists one record per CDR3 protein. The sample lists roughly 800,000 distinct CDR3 sequences; about 29% were seen once. The sample in question was cultured CD8+ T cells from PBMCs, obtained from culture after CMV antigen stimulation. These receptors were collected from a human donor in good health (CMV status not recorded). Some clones in this sample may be carry-over from other donors' samples.

This clonotype was observed a few times. The chain links TRBV10-2 to TRBJ1-4, with 7 bases fitting TRBD1. Germline V gene data show CDR1 as WSHSY and CDR2 as SAAADI. V trimming: 5 bases; J trimming: 0 bases; junction bases outside the gene matches: 18. The CDR3 contains 20 residues. The CDR3 here is CASSNPGTELIFATNEKLFF. Written as DNA, the CDR3 is TGCGCCAGCAGTAATCCCGGGACAGAACTTATTTTTGCAACTAATGAAAAACTGTTTTTT.

The chain joins TRBV6-1 to TRBJ2-5; the D is unclear. The V gene's germline CDR1 is MNHNS and CDR2 SASEGT. This CDR3 has 16 residues. The V end lost 3 bases, the J end lost 2 bases, and 16 bases lay between the germline ends. The CDR3 DNA follows: TGTGCCAGCAGTGATGTTGTGGCTAGGTGGCAAGAGACCCAGTACTTC. It codes for CASSDVVARWQETQYF.

J is TRBJ1-5 and V is TRBV28; unclear D gene. This CDR3 region has 15 residues. V gave up 1 base and J gave up 4 bases, with 11 bases separating them. Germline V gives CDR1 MDHEN, CDR2 SYDVKM. This chain's CDR3 is CASSLSVSWNQPQHF. In DNA form, the CDR3 reads TGTGCCAGCAGTTTATCGGTGTCATGGAATCAGCCCCAGCATTTT.

This clonotype turned up a few times. The rearrangement uses TRBV27 and TRBJ1-1; unclear D gene. Germline values: CDR1 MNHEY, CDR2 SMNVEV (reference sequence). The CDR3 loop spans 14 amino acids. Trimming removed 7 bases from V and 4 bases from J, with 16 bases in between. DNA of the CDR3: TGTGCCAGCAACCCGTCGGGTCCTCGCACTGAAGCTTTCTTT. It is translated as CASNPSGPRTEAFF.

This clonotype appeared a few times. This chain joins TRBV20-1 and TRBJ2-7; D gene uncertain. The CDR3 sequence is 14 residues long. Trimming took 0 bases from V and 0 from J, leaving 9 bases between them. CDR1 DFQATT and CDR2 SNEGSKA come from the germline V gene (reference sequence). The CDR3 region has the DNA TGCAGTGCTAGAGATCGGCCCCTCTCCTACGAGCAGTACGTC. Residues: CSARDRPLSYEQYV.

This clonotype was observed a handful of times. The chain is built from TRBV6-2 or TRBV6-3 and TRBJ2-2, with 10 bases matching TRBD2. CDR1 and CDR2 from the germline V gene are MNHEY and SVGEGT. This CDR3 spans 15 amino acids. Trimming at V came to 2 bases and at J to 7 bases, leaving 4 bases not matched to a gene. CDR3 sequence: CASSYNGLAVGELFF. CDR3 nucleotide sequence: TGTGCCAGCAGTTACAACGGACTAGCGGTCGGGGAGCTGTTTTTT.

This clonotype was observed a handful of times. This chain uses TRBV11-2 with TRBJ1-1; weak D call: TRBD1 (6 bases). Germline V gives CDR1 SGHAT, CDR2 FQNNGV. This CDR3 is 14 amino acids long. Between the trimmed V and J ends, which lost 5 bases and 1 base, there was a span of 11 bases. The CDR3 coding sequence is TGTGCCAGCAGCGTGGGGGCATCGAACACTGAAGCTTTCTTT. It specifies CASSVGASNTEAFF.

At least ten counts were recorded for this clonotype. The chain uses TRBV7-2 and TRBJ1-5; D remains unclear. Germline V gene lookup returns CDR1 SGHTA and CDR2 FQGNSA. Deletions cut 0 bases from V and 3 bases from J, with 12 bases between. CDR3 length: 16 amino acids. The CDR3 sequence is CASSLAAATFNQPQHF. The CDR3 DNA reads TGTGCCAGCAGCTTAGCGGCAGCGACGTTCAATCAGCCCCAGCATTTT.

A note on this clonotype: It may be a read error: a sequence one base away is much more abundant. The chain is built from TRBV7-8 and TRBJ1-2, with D perhaps matching TRBD1 (5 bases). The CDR3 consists of 14 residues. Germline V CDR1 and CDR2: SGHVS, FQNEAQ. V was cut by 7 bases and J by 5 bases, with 17 bases left in between. The CDR3 loop reads CASTLNRRSYGYTF. Written as DNA, the CDR3 is TGTGCCAGCACATTGAACAGGAGGTCGTATGGCTACACCTTC. Supplemented by reference TRBV7-8 and TRBJ1-2, the full variable domain reads GAGVSQSPRYKVAKRGQDVALRCDPISGHVSLFWYQQALGQGPEFLTYFQNEAQLDKSGLPSDRFFAERPEGSVSTLKIQRTQQEDSAVYLCASTLNRRSYGYTFGSGTRLTVV.

The chain is built from TRBV6-5 and TRBJ1-1, with D uncertain. CDR1 and CDR2 (germline): MNHEY, SVGAGI. The CDR3 is made up of 17 amino acids. The ends were cut back, 1 base at V and 5 bases at J, with 20 bases in the middle. As DNA, the CDR3 is TGTGCCAGCAGTTACTGGGGTAGCAGGAGGAGGGAGACTGAAGCTTTCTTT. Encoded protein: CASSYWGSRRRETEAFF.

The J gene is TRBJ2-3, the V gene TRBV15, with 8 bases identical to TRBD2. CDR3 length: 19 amino acids. Per the germline V gene, CDR1 is LNHNV and CDR2 is YYDKDF (reference sequence). The ends lost 0 bases at V and 0 bases at J; junction bases unmatched: 11. The CDR3 reads CATSREPLPAGGSTDTQYF. The CDR3 DNA is TGTGCCACCAGCAGAGAACCTCTGCCGGCGGGGGGAAGCACAGATACGCAGTATTTT.

This clonotype was counted a few times. The gene calls are TRBV11-3 and TRBJ2-7, with 8 nucleotides matching TRBD1. Germline-derived CDR1 and CDR2 are SGHNT and YENEEA. J gave up 6 bases and V 4 bases, and 8 bases lay outside the gene matches. The CDR3 runs to 14 residues. CDR3 sequence reads: CASSSLRGTGEQYF. CDR3 sequence (DNA): TGTGCCAGCAGCTCCCTTAGGGGGACAGGCGAGCAGTACTTC.

This clonotype was recorded a few times. The V call is TRBV7-6, the J call TRBJ2-1; D is tentatively TRBD1 or TRBD2 (5 bases each). With 5 bases removed from V and 12 bases from J, the gap between germline ends came to 17 bases. The germline gives CDR1 SGHVS, CDR2 FNYEAQ. The CDR3 sequence is 13 residues long. CDR3 nucleotides: TGTGCCAGCAGCCCCATGGGGGTAGCATCGCAGTTCTTC. This gives the protein CASSPMGVASQFF.

The chain joins TRBV3-1 to TRBJ2-1, with a possible D match to TRBD1 (5 bases). The CDR3 is 15 amino acids. Germline-derived CDR1 and CDR2 are LGHDT and YNNKEL (reference sequence). V was trimmed by 6 bases and J by 4 bases, leaving 16 bases between them. In nucleotides, the CDR3 is TGTGCCAGCAGAGGGAAGGGCAGGGATTACAATGAGCAGTTCTTC. Amino acids: CASRGKGRDYNEQFF.

This clonotype was observed many times. This chain uses TRBV7-6 with TRBJ2-2; 10 bases map to TRBD2. Trimming at V came to 6 bases and at J to 3 bases, leaving 10 bases not matched to a gene. The V gene's germline CDR1 is SGHVS and CDR2 FNYEAQ. This CDR3 is 17 amino acids long. CDR3: CASRFAPSGGYTGELFF. DNA of the CDR3: TGTGCCAGCAGATTCGCCCCTAGCGGGGGCTACACCGGGGAGCTGTTTTTT. Full variable domain (outside the CDR3, taken from reference TRBV7-6 and TRBJ2-2): GAGVSQSPRYKVTKRGQDVALRCDPISGHVSLYWYRQALGQGPEFLTYFNYEAQQDKSGLPNDRFSAERPEGSISTLTIQRTEQRDSAMYRCASRFAPSGGYTGELFFGEGSRLTVL.

This clonotype appeared a few times. J is TRBJ2-3 and V is TRBV4-1; D is perhaps TRBD2 (6 bases). The V and J ends lost 7 bases and 0 bases respectively, with 20 bases between them. Looked up from germline, CDR1 is MGHRA and CDR2 is YSYEKL. The CDR3 totals 17 residues. CDR3 sequence reads: CASTELAGLASTDTQYF. In DNA, the CDR3 is TGCGCCAGCACCGAATTGGCGGGGTTAGCTAGCACAGATACGCAGTATTTT.

This clonotype was detected a few times. V usage is TRBV6-1 and J usage is TRBJ2-3; 15 nucleotides line up with TRBD2. CDR3 length: 15 residues. Trimming took 6 bases from V and 6 from J; bases not matched to a gene: 4. Germline CDR1 MNHNS, CDR2 SASEGT. CDR3 sequence: CASSGTSGGKDTQYF. CDR3 in DNA: TGTGCCAGCAGCGGGACTAGCGGGGGGAAGGATACGCAGTATTTT.

Only a few counts were recorded for this clonotype. This chain connects TRBV7-3 to TRBJ1-1, with D hard to call. The V end lost 1 base, the J end lost 2 bases, and 8 bases lay between the germline ends. Per germline, CDR1 SGHTA and CDR2 FQGTGA. The CDR3 totals 14 residues. For the CDR3, the DNA is TGTGCCAGCAGCTTAAATTCCGATAACACTGAAGCTTTCTTT. This translates into CASSLNSDNTEAFF.

The chain combines TRBV7-9 with TRBJ1-1, with 7 bases lining up with TRBD1. CDR1 and CDR2 (germline): SEHNR, FQNEAQ (reference sequence). The V gene end was trimmed by 6 bases and the J gene end by 1 base; junction bases not matched to a gene: 20. This CDR3 spans 19 amino acids. This CDR3 reads CASSHATEILQGRNTEAFF. DNA for the CDR3: TGTGCCAGCAGTCACGCCACAGAGATCCTACAGGGGAGGAACACTGAAGCTTTCTTT.

This chain connects TRBV6-1 to TRBJ2-1, with a weak D call TRBD2 (6 bases). V was clipped by 3 bases and J by 0 bases, with 12 bases between them. Germline CDR1 MNHNS, CDR2 SASEGT. The CDR3 totals 16 residues. The CDR3 loop is CASSEGEASSYNEQFF. The DNA of the CDR3 is TGTGCCAGCAGTGAGGGGGAGGCCAGCTCCTACAATGAGCAGTTCTTC.

This sequence joins TRBV4-1 and TRBJ2-3, with 10 bases identical to TRBD2. Germline-derived CDR1 and CDR2 are MGHRA and YSYEKL. The ends lost 0 bases at V and 4 bases at J; junction bases unmatched: 7. The CDR3 extends over 17 amino acids. As DNA, the CDR3 is TGCGCCAGCAGCCAAGATCTAACTAGCGGGGTGTCAGATACGCAGTATTTT. This encodes CASSQDLTSGVSDTQYF.

The genes are TRBV7-6 and TRBJ1-2; 9 nucleotides align to TRBD1. The CDR3 covers 15 residues. Germline V lookup: CDR1 SGHVS, CDR2 FNYEAQ. V gave up 4 bases and J gave up 6 bases; unmatched junction bases: 9. The CDR3 here is CASSSPTGTGNGYTF. The CDR3 nucleotides read TGTGCCAGCAGCTCGCCAACCGGGACAGGGAATGGCTACACCTTC. Based on the CDR3 plus reference TRBV7-6 and TRBJ1-2, the full variable domain is GAGVSQSPRYKVTKRGQDVALRCDPISGHVSLYWYRQALGQGPEFLTYFNYEAQQDKSGLPNDRFSAERPEGSISTLTIQRTEQRDSAMYRCASSSPTGTGNGYTFGSGTRLTVV.

This clonotype was counted ten times or more. The gene calls are TRBV7-8 and TRBJ1-5, with D hard to call. V lost 2 bases, J lost 3 bases, and 17 bases lay in between. The CDR3 spans 17 residues. The germline V gene has CDR1 SGHVS and CDR2 FQNEAQ. The CDR3, as DNA: TGTGCCAGCAGCTTACTCAGGACGGGCTCAATCAATCAGCCCCAGCATTTT. This gives the protein CASSLLRTGSINQPQHF.

CDR3 bases: TGTGCCAGCAGCTTAGCAGGCCGCTTCACAGATACGCAGTATTTT. It specifies CASSLAGRFTDTQYF. The chain links TRBV7-6 to TRBJ2-3; D not certain. The CDR3 has 15 amino acids. Germline CDR1 SGHVS, CDR2 FNYEAQ. V was shortened by 0 bases and J by 2 bases, with 9 bases between the two germline ends.

This clonotype came up many times. The rearrangement links TRBV7-2 to TRBJ2-5; 8 nucleotides agree with TRBD2. With 2 bases clipped from V and 2 bases from J, the junction kept 13 bases outside the gene matches. The germline gives CDR1 SGHTA, CDR2 FQGNSA. This CDR3 has 18 amino acids. CDR3 protein: CASSLNFQRGGAQETQYF. DNA of the CDR3: TGTGCCAGCAGCTTAAACTTCCAACGGGGGGGCGCGCAAGAGACCCAGTACTTC.

The V call is TRBV2, the J call TRBJ1-5; D call uncertain. The CDR3 is 18 amino acids. Trimming took off 3 bases at V and 2 bases at J, with 20 bases between the two ends. Looked up from germline, CDR1 is SNHLY and CDR2 is FYNNEI. Here the CDR3 DNA reads TGTGCCAGCAGTGAGATAACAGCGGGGAAAATTGGCAATCAGCCCCAGCATTTT. Amino acids: CASSEITAGKIGNQPQHF.

Only a few counts were recorded for this clonotype. The chain links TRBV12-3 or TRBV12-4 to TRBJ2-6; weak D call: TRBD2 (6 bases). V dropped 6 bases and J dropped 4 bases, with 13 bases sitting between them. The length of the CDR3 is 15 residues. CDR3 protein: CASSRGLAGANVLTF. The CDR3 DNA reads as TGTGCCAGCAGCCGGGGACTGGCCGGGGCCAACGTCCTGACTTTC.

This clonotype was recorded at least ten times. This chain uses TRBV7-9 with TRBJ2-2; D is unclear. V was cut by 6 bases and J by 1 base, with 9 bases left in between. Germline values: CDR1 SEHNR, CDR2 FQNEAQ (reference sequence). This CDR3 is built from 14 residues. The chain's CDR3 is CASSLSGNTGELFF. In DNA, the CDR3 is TGTGCCAGCAGTTTATCGGGGAACACCGGGGAGCTGTTTTTT.

This sequence joins TRBV4-1 and TRBJ1-1, with 11 nucleotides matching TRBD1. The CDR3 has 18 residues. Germline CDR1 and CDR2: MGHRA and YSYEKL. With V trimmed by 2 bases and J by 6 bases, 14 bases remained unmatched. CDR3 loop: CASSQRHGQGARSAEAFF. CDR3 sequence (DNA): TGCGCCAGCAGCCAAAGACATGGACAGGGGGCGCGGAGTGCTGAAGCTTTCTTT.

The chain uses TRBV6-5 and TRBJ2-2, with D possibly being TRBD2 (6 bases). Trimming removed 7 bases at V and 4 bases at J, with 10 bases between. Looked up from germline, CDR1 is MNHEY and CDR2 is SVGAGI. The CDR3 loop spans 13 amino acids. The CDR3 region has the DNA TGTGCCAGCAACGGGGGTGGCACCGGGGAGCTGTTTTTT. Its protein is CASNGGGTGELFF.

V and J are TRBV20-1 and TRBJ2-3; 8 nucleotides align to TRBD2. This CDR3 has 17 amino acids. CDR1 DFQATT and CDR2 SNEGSKA come from the germline V gene (reference sequence). J gave up 0 bases and V 5 bases, and 13 bases lay outside the gene matches. CDR3 loop: CSADFSGGVSSTDTQYF. In DNA form, the CDR3 reads TGCAGTGCTGATTTCAGCGGGGGTGTATCTAGCACAGATACGCAGTATTTT.